These 12 T cell receptor beta chains were all obtained from the same sample, sequenced in a study of shared clonotypes between healthy human individuals. Using immunoSEQ multiplex PCR, the repertoire was profiled, and TCRdb retains in-frame clones only, with some absent. The sample has some 2.3 million clones, over 85% seen once; the top ten hold 0.3% to 0.4%. Sequenced sample: naive CD4+ T cells from PBMCs. Noted subset: CD45RA+ positively selected. The receptor set was obtained from a man aged 18 to 29 in good health. Some clones in this sample may be carry-over from other donors' samples.

The chain couples TRBV28 to TRBJ1-2; D is perhaps TRBD1 (6 bases). V lost 5 bases and J 2 bases, leaving 21 bases between the germline ends. This CDR3 is built from 17 residues. CDR1 is MDHEN, CDR2 SYDVKM, per germline. The DNA for the CDR3 is TGTGCCAGCAGTCATGGAGGGACATACATAACGAACTATGGCTACACCTTC. It specifies CASSHGGTYITNYGYTF.

This sequence joins TRBV21-1 and TRBJ2-7; TRBD2, as called in the table, went unchecked against the DNA. TRBV21-1 is flagged as a pseudogene. The CDR3 loop spans 13 amino acids. CDR3 in DNA: TGTGCCAGCAGCAAAGTGCGGACTAGCGCTCAGTACTTC. It codes for CASSKVRTSAQYF.

The chain combines TRBV27 with TRBJ2-7; a weak D match, TRBD1 (7 bases). The CDR3 sequence is 15 residues long. V lost 5 bases to trimming and J lost 1 base, with 15 bases between them. The germline V gene encodes CDR1 MNHEY and CDR2 SMNVEV (reference sequence). This chain's CDR3 is CASSRQGLYSYEQYF. DNA of the CDR3: TGTGCCAGCAGTCGACAGGGACTCTATTCCTACGAGCAGTACTTC.

The chain combines TRBV7-9 with TRBJ1-1; 7 positions match TRBD1. This CDR3 region has 15 residues. Germline CDR1 is SEHNR and CDR2 is FQNEAQ (reference sequence). Losses at the gene ends were 4 bases for V and 1 base for J; bases not matched to a gene: 6. The CDR3 protein is CASSSGQVPNTEAFF. For the CDR3, the DNA is TGTGCCAGCAGCTCAGGACAGGTCCCGAACACTGAAGCTTTCTTT.

The CDR3 region is CASSQTTGQGWDEQFF. The DNA of the CDR3 is TGTGCCAGCTCACAAACGACGGGACAGGGGTGGGATGAGCAGTTCTTC. The chain links TRBV18 to TRBJ2-1, with 10 bases that match TRBD1. The CDR3 sequence is 16 residues long. V lost 4 bases, J lost 8 bases, and 11 bases stayed unmatched. Germline CDR1 reads KGHSH; CDR2 reads LQKENI.

As for this clone: Other DNA sequences in the same sample also yield this CDR3. The rearrangement links TRBV28 to TRBJ2-2; weak D call: TRBD1 (6 bases). V was clipped by 3 bases and J by 4 bases, with 6 bases between them. The germline V gene has CDR1 MDHEN and CDR2 SYDVKM. The CDR3 has 13 residues. For the CDR3, the DNA is TGTGCCAGCAGTTTGACAGGCACCGGGGAGCTGTTTTTT. This codes for CASSLTGTGELFF.

This chain connects TRBV2 to TRBJ1-5, with TRBD1 matching over 10 bases. In germline, CDR1 is SNHLY, CDR2 FYNNEI. The length of the CDR3 is 16 residues. Trimming at V came to 4 bases and at J to 4 bases, leaving 7 bases not matched to a gene. The CDR3 sequence is CASSGQGAVGNQPQHF. CDR3 DNA sequence: TGTGCCAGCAGTGGACAGGGGGCGGTTGGGAATCAGCCCCAGCATTTT.

The J gene is TRBJ2-3, the V gene TRBV25-1, with 7 bases fitting TRBD2. The germline V gene has CDR1 MGHDK and CDR2 SYGVNS. This CDR3 is built from 16 residues. Germline trimming cut 1 base from V and 3 bases from J; bases unmatched to any gene: 7. The CDR3 loop is CASSESRSSGTDTQYF. CDR3 bases: TGTGCCAGCAGTGAATCGAGGTCTAGCGGAACAGATACGCAGTATTTT.

The chain employs TRBV11-3 and TRBJ2-3; D perhaps matches TRBD1 (5 bases). The CDR3 is 15 amino acids. V dropped 1 base and J dropped 6 bases, with 14 bases sitting between them. CDR1 is SGHNT, CDR2 YENEEA, per germline. CDR3 bases: TGTGCCAGCAGCTTAGGGGGCAAGGATAGGGATACGCAGTATTTT. This encodes CASSLGGKDRDTQYF.

The V gene is TRBV19, the J gene TRBJ2-5; no clear D. The V end was cut by 8 bases, the J end by 0 bases, with 16 bases between. Germline CDR1 reads LNHDA; CDR2 reads SQIVND (reference sequence). This CDR3 has 15 amino acids. The chain's CDR3 is CASAKRSKYQETQYF. As DNA, the CDR3 is TGTGCCAGTGCAAAGAGGTCGAAGTACCAAGAGACCCAGTACTTC.

This clone was observed a single time. The J gene is TRBJ1-4, the V gene TRBV29-1; the D gene is possibly TRBD1 (5 bases). The CDR3 length is 14 residues. Trimming left V 0 bases short and J 5 bases short, with 10 bases between. Germline loops: CDR1 SQVTM, CDR2 ANQGSEA. The CDR3 nucleotides are TGCAGCGTTGAAGACTCCGCAGGGAATGAAAAACTGTTTTTT. Its translation: CSVEDSAGNEKLFF.

The genes are TRBV7-9 and TRBJ1-5; no firm D call. This CDR3 is built from 11 residues. The V gene lost 2 bases and the J gene lost 15 bases, with 11 bases spanning the gap. The germline V gene has CDR1 SEHNR and CDR2 FQNEAQ (reference sequence). CDR3 nucleotide sequence: TGTGCCAGCAGCTTATATGAGTCTCTGCATTTT. This translates into CASSLYESLHF.